This T cell receptor (beta chain) was captured in a study of human T cells and chemical hapten exposure. Trimming removed 1 base at V and 7 bases at J, with 16 bases between. CDR3 size: 15 residues. Looked up from germline, CDR1 is SGHVS and CDR2 is FNYEAQ. Total RNA came from unfractionated whole blood. Individual cDNA molecules in this library carried unique molecular identifiers. Authors' data handling: TCR counts had a median of around 94,000 per sample and spanned roughly 23,224 to 690,600. One entry per CDR3 protein, called by TCRdb with MiXCR from the 5' RACE reads. Clone size and V and J calls follow TCRdb, not the original study. Among roughly 120,000 distinct CDR3 sequences, approximately 20% were seen once, and the ten largest hold 2.5% to 3.5%.

This rearrangement joins TRBV7-6 to TRBJ2-5; D is possibly TRBD1 or TRBD2 (5 bases each). The TCR comes from a human donor in good health. CDR3 protein: CASSLVSVGDGTQYF. The DNA of the CDR3 is TGTGCCAGCAGCTTAGTGTCAGTAGGGGACGGGACCCAGTACTTC.